This record looks at one T cell receptor beta chain sequence and its context. The antigen remains unidentified. MiXCR was run by TCRdb on the reads, yielding one entry per CDR3 protein. The data hold roughly 130,000 distinct CDR3 sequences, with about 24% observed a single time. Trimming at V came to 6 bases and at J to 8 bases, leaving 9 bases not matched to a gene. There are 14 residues in the CDR3. The germline gives CDR1 SGHTA, CDR2 FQGNSA. The sample originates from a study of T cell repertoires in cytomegalovirus infection. The sequence derives from a human donor in good health (CMV status not recorded). Some clones in this sample may be carry-over from other donors' samples. The chain links TRBV7-2 to TRBJ2-3; 9 nucleotides match TRBD2. The sequenced material came from PBMCs, sequenced either directly or after in vitro stimulation (not recorded which). The CDR3 sequence: CASSFLEAGGTQYF. For the CDR3, the DNA is TGTGCCAGCAGTTTCCTAGAAGCGGGGGGTACGCAGTATTTT.